This T cell receptor beta chain appears in the sequencing data of a study of early T cells in non-severe SARS-CoV-2 infection. TCRdb itself ran the 5' RACE reads through MiXCR, one entry per CDR3 protein. The sample consists of fewer than 100,000 distinct CDR3 sequences, roughly a sixth of them appearing once. CDR3 size: 15 residues. Germline assignment: CDR1 MNHEY and CDR2 SVGAGI. V shed 4 bases and J 10 bases; nucleotides not matched to a gene: 12. This clonotype was counted at least ten times. The J gene is TRBJ2-1, the V gene TRBV6-5; the match to TRBD1 covers 8 bases. Sequenced material: whole blood. The TCR was taken from an adult who was a healthcare worker with PCR-confirmed SARS-CoV-2 infection or an uninfected control (not recorded which). Here the CDR3 reads CASSFWDRLNVEQFF. The CDR3 region has the DNA TGTGCCAGCAGTTTCTGGGACAGGCTGAACGTAGAGCAGTTCTTC.